This note documents a single T cell receptor beta chain sequence. Its specificity is not known. The data belong to a study of vaccination and CD4 T cells after COVID-19. Study overall: SARS-CoV-2 was confirmed by nasal swab PCR; disease was mild in eight to ten, severe in one.

Oncomine TCR Beta short-read sequencing was applied to DNA from cultured CD4+ T cells. TCRdb analysed the PCR reads with MiXCR anew, one entry per CDR3 protein. The table records over 15,000 distinct CDR3 sequences, about 50% of them present only once. Sample treatment: roughly 11-day PBMC culture with coronavirus spike peptide pools or control peptides (ViraFEST assay). T cells were expanded with peptide pools, and expanded clonotypes were identified by TCR sequencing. This specimen was CD4+ T cells from blood, cultured in vitro, taken after SARS-CoV-2 vaccination. The clonotype was recovered from a human donor who had recovered from COVID-19.

The CDR3 bases are TGTGCCAGCAGGTGGGGCATCCAACAGCCCCAGCATTTT. It translates to CASRWGIQQPQHF. The chain combines TRBV28 with TRBJ1-5, with D tentatively TRBD1 (5 bases). CDR3 length: 13 amino acids. Looked up from germline, CDR1 is MDHEN and CDR2 is SYDVKM. V lost 6 bases, J lost 7 bases, and 13 bases lay in between.